A single sample gave rise to the 14 T cell receptor beta chains below, sequenced in a study of cytomegalovirus exposure and HLA in healthy donors. Primers: 60 Vbeta forward and 13 Jbeta reverse. Profiled with immunoSEQ multiplex PCR; TCRdb holds only in-frame clones, not every one. The sample lists 100,000 or so clones; approximately 80% were seen once. Sequenced: PBMCs. The receptors were sampled from a man aged 25 to 40 in good health and CMV-seropositive.

The chain links TRBV29-1 to TRBJ1-2; 9 bases match TRBD1. The germline gives CDR1 SQVTM, CDR2 ANQGSEA. With 0 bases clipped from V and 7 bases from J, the junction kept 12 bases outside the gene matches. This CDR3 has 16 residues. The CDR3 sequence is CSVEDPRGDRDSGYTF. The CDR3 DNA reads TGCAGCGTTGAAGATCCCCGGGGGGACAGGGATTCTGGCTACACCTTC.

V gene TRBV27 combines with J gene TRBJ2-3; 9 positions agree with TRBD1. Germline V lookup: CDR1 MNHEY, CDR2 SMNVEV (reference sequence). The CDR3 runs 14 residues. The junction had 6 bases not matched to a gene; V was cut back by 4 bases and J by 7 bases. CDR3: CASSWGTGIHTQYF. The DNA for the CDR3 is TGTGCCAGCAGTTGGGGGACAGGGATCCATACGCAGTATTTT.

The chain joins TRBV4-1 to TRBJ2-5; 8 bases align to TRBD1. CDR1 MGHRA and CDR2 YSYEKL come from the germline V gene. V lost 3 bases to trimming and J lost 4 bases; unmatched junction nucleotides: 7. The CDR3 extends over 15 amino acids. Here the CDR3 DNA reads TGCGCCAGCAGCCAGGGGGGTGGACAGGGAGAGACCCAGTACTTC. This codes for CASSQGGGQGETQYF.

This chain uses TRBV11-2 with TRBJ1-2, with D perhaps TRBD1 (6 bases). The CDR3 covers 13 residues. V dropped 5 bases and J dropped 7 bases, with 14 bases sitting between them. CDR1 and CDR2 (germline): SGHAT, FQNNGV. This CDR3 is CASSPTGIGGYTF. The CDR3 nucleotides are TGTGCCAGCAGCCCTACAGGGATCGGTGGCTACACCTTC.

This chain uses TRBV28 with TRBJ2-5; no reliable D call. The V end was cut by 3 bases, the J end by 3 bases, with 11 bases between. The CDR3 spans 14 residues. Germline V gene lookup returns CDR1 MDHEN and CDR2 SYDVKM. This chain's CDR3 is CASSFTEQKETQYF. DNA for the CDR3: TGTGCCAGCAGTTTCACAGAGCAGAAAGAGACCCAGTACTTC.

This rearrangement joins TRBV29-1 to TRBJ1-1; TRBD1 matches 7 bases. CDR3 size: 12 residues. Germline CDR1 and CDR2: SQVTM and ANQGSEA. V was clipped by 6 bases and J by 5 bases; unmatched bases: 6. The CDR3: CSVRGLGTEAFF. The DNA of the CDR3 is TGCAGCGTGAGGGGGCTGGGAACTGAAGCTTTCTTT.

The gene calls are TRBV10-3 and TRBJ1-1; D ambiguous. The V gene's germline CDR1 is ENHRY and CDR2 SYGVKD. The length of the CDR3 is 13 residues. The V end was cut by 2 bases, the J end by 5 bases, with 9 bases between. CDR3 in DNA: TGTGCCATCAGTGAGGGCGGAGAGACTGAAGCTTTCTTT. It encodes CAISEGGETEAFF.

V is TRBV6-5 and J is TRBJ2-3; TRBD1 agrees at 9 bases. The CDR3 loop spans 15 amino acids. Per germline, CDR1 MNHEY and CDR2 SVGAGI. V gave up 4 bases and J gave up 3 bases; unmatched junction bases: 5. The CDR3 DNA is TGTGCCAGCAGTTCCCGGACAGGGGCGACAGATACGCAGTATTTT. It is translated as CASSSRTGATDTQYF.

The rearrangement joins TRBV13 to TRBJ1-5; D possibly corresponds to TRBD1 (6 bases). The CDR3 is 14 amino acids. The ends were cut back, 4 bases at V and 2 bases at J, with 9 bases in the middle. In germline, CDR1 is PRHDT, CDR2 FYEKMQ (reference sequence). DNA of the CDR3: TGTGCCAGCAGCTCCAGGGGTGGCAATCAGCCCCAGCATTTT. Amino acid sequence: CASSSRGGNQPQHF.

The sample holds a few counts of this clone. This sequence joins TRBV4-1 and TRBJ1-4; 8 nucleotides agree with TRBD1. V dropped 0 bases and J dropped 10; count of bases not matched to a gene: 7. Germline loops: CDR1 MGHRA, CDR2 YSYEKL. The length of the CDR3 is 15 residues. In nucleotides, the CDR3 is TGCGCCAGCAGCCAAGAAATAGGACAGGGCGGAAAACTGTTTTTT. Translating it yields CASSQEIGQGGKLFF.

CDR3 loop: CASSSRLAGGPETQYF. Written as DNA, the CDR3 is TGTGCCAGCAGCTCCCGACTAGCGGGGGGGCCTGAGACCCAGTACTTC. V gene TRBV7-2 combines with J gene TRBJ2-5, with 14 bases matching TRBD2. The germline CDR1 and CDR2 sequences are SGHTA and FQGNSA. With V trimmed by 4 bases and J by 5 bases, 6 bases remained unmatched. The CDR3 runs 16 residues.

The chain combines TRBV7-2 with TRBJ2-7, with D possibly matching TRBD2 (5 bases). The CDR3 spans 14 residues. Germline V lookup: CDR1 SGHTA, CDR2 FQGNSA. The V gene lost 5 bases and the J gene lost 3 bases, with 14 bases spanning the gap. The CDR3 nucleotides read TGTGCCAGCAGCCACGGAAGCGGTAGCTACGAGCAGTACTTC. This gives the protein CASSHGSGSYEQYF.

The J gene is TRBJ2-3, the V gene TRBV9; D may be TRBD2 (6 bases). Between the trimmed V and J ends, which lost 3 bases and 4 bases, there was a span of 15 bases. The CDR3 sequence is 15 residues long. Looked up from germline, CDR1 is SGDLS and CDR2 is YYNGEE. The chain's CDR3 is CASSARLVNADTQYF. CDR3 DNA: TGTGCCAGCAGCGCGAGACTAGTTAACGCAGATACGCAGTATTTT.

This clone came up a few times. V usage is TRBV28 and J usage is TRBJ1-2; 11 bases are shared with TRBD1. Per germline, CDR1 MDHEN and CDR2 SYDVKM. This CDR3 contains 13 residues. V trimming: 10 bases; J trimming: 7 bases; junction bases outside the gene matches: 8. CDR3 bases: TGTGCCACCACACCGGGACAGGGGGTTGGCTACACCTTC. Residues: CATTPGQGVGYTF.